The 6 T cell receptor beta chains given below trace back to one sample, sequenced in a study of T cell repertoires in cytomegalovirus infection. The antigens for these receptors are not known. Via MiXCR, TCRdb re-called the reads, giving one row per CDR3 protein. The profile shows some 940,000 distinct CDR3 sequences, around 30% of them singletons. The starting material was cultured CD8+ T cells from PBMCs, obtained from culture after CMV antigen stimulation. These receptors all stem from a human donor in good health (CMV status not recorded). Some clones in this sample may be carry-over from other donors' samples.

This rearrangement joins TRBV7-9 to TRBJ1-6; 9 positions match TRBD1. There are 15 residues in the CDR3. Germline CDR1 reads SEHNR; CDR2 reads FQNEAQ (reference sequence). J gave up 9 bases and V 5 bases, and 8 bases lay outside the gene matches. This CDR3 is CASSTPDRGSSPLHF. CDR3 nucleotides: TGTGCCAGCAGCACGCCGGACAGGGGAAGTTCACCCCTCCACTTT.

The CDR3 loop reads CASSQTGRKNTGELFF. The CDR3 DNA follows: TGTGCCAGCAGCCAAACGGGACGGAAGAACACCGGGGAGCTGTTTTTT. The rearrangement links TRBV7-9 to TRBJ2-2, with D possibly being TRBD1 or TRBD2 (5 bases each). V was clipped by 5 bases and J by 1 base, with 14 bases between them. The CDR3 spans 16 residues. Germline values: CDR1 SEHNR, CDR2 FQNEAQ (reference sequence). The full variable domain, completed using reference TRBV7-9 and TRBJ2-2, is DTGVSQNPRHKITKRGQNVTFRCDPISEHNRLYWYRQTLGQGPEFLTYFQNEAQLEKSRLLSDRFSAERPKGSFSTLEIQRTEQGDSAMYLCASSQTGRKNTGELFFGEGSRLTVL.

This chain connects TRBV14 to TRBJ2-1; the match to TRBD1 covers 8 bases. Germline CDR1 reads SGHDN; CDR2 reads FVKESK. The V segment lost 2 bases and the J segment 9 bases; nucleotides outside the gene matches: 12. This CDR3 is built from 16 residues. In DNA, the CDR3 is TGTGCCAGCAGCCAATTCAGACAGGGGCCAAACGGTGAGCAGTTCTTC. Amino acids: CASSQFRQGPNGEQFF.

This clonotype was seen ten or more times. The rearrangement uses TRBV7-2 and TRBJ1-3; tentatively, D is TRBD1 (6 bases). The CDR3 has 16 residues. CDR1 is SGHTA, CDR2 FQGNSA, per germline. V was cut by 5 bases and J by 0 bases, with 14 bases left in between. The CDR3 DNA is TGTGCCAGCAGCCCAAACAGGGAGAGCTCTGGAAACACCATATATTTT. It encodes CASSPNRESSGNTIYF. The whole variable domain, remainder taken from reference TRBV7-2 and TRBJ1-3, is GAGVSQSPSNKVTEKGKDVELRCDPISGHTALYWYRQSLGQGLEFLIYFQGNSAPDKSGLPSDRFSAERTGGSVSTLTIQRTQQEDSAVYLCASSPNRESSGNTIYFGEGSWLTVV.

The chain recombines TRBV5-5 with TRBJ1-1, with 8 nucleotides matching TRBD1. V was pared by 1 base and J by 1 base, with 9 bases of the junction left unmatched. CDR3 length: 17 amino acids. Per germline, CDR1 SGHKS and CDR2 YYEKEE (reference sequence). This chain's CDR3 is CASSLKDRDGSNTEAFF. CDR3 in DNA: TGTGCCAGCAGCTTGAAGGACAGGGACGGGTCGAACACTGAAGCTTTCTTT.

The V and J genes are TRBV6-4 and TRBJ2-1; D is unclear. The CDR3 is 14 residues long. The V gene's germline CDR1 is MRHNA and CDR2 SNTAGT. The V end lost 8 bases, the J end lost 5 bases, and 16 bases lay between the germline ends. The CDR3 is CASRAAPPDNEQFF. DNA for the CDR3: TGTGCCAGCCGAGCTGCCCCCCCCGACAATGAGCAGTTCTTC.